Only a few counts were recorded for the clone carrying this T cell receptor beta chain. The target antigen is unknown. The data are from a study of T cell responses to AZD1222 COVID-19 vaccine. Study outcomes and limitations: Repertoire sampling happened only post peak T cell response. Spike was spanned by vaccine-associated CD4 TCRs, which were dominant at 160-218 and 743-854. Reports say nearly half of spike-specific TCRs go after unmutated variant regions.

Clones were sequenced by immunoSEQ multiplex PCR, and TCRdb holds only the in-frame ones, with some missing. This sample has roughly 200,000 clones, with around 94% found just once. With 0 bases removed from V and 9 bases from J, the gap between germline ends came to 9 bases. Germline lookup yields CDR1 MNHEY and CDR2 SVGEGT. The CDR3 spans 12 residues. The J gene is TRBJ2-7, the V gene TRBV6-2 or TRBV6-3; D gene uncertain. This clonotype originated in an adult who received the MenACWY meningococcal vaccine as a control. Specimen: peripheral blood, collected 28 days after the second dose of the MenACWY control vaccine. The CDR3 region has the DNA TGTGCCAGCAGTTACTCGACGCAGAGGCAGTACTTC. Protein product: CASSYSTQRQYF.